The following is a T cell receptor (beta chain) sequence with its context. The repertoire was sequenced with immunoSEQ multiplex PCR; TCRdb's copy has only in-frame clones and lacks some. The sample yields 200,000 or so clones, around 88% seen once. The sample is drawn from a study of blood T cell repertoires in COVID-19. On the study more broadly: Acute and convalescent COVID-19 samples came from the United States, Italy and Spain.

Which cohort a participant joined came from the clinical history participants gave. Trimming left V 3 bases short and J 2 bases short, with 13 bases between. Germline V gives CDR1 LGHNA, CDR2 YNFKEQ. This CDR3 is 15 amino acids long. The TCR was taken from a woman aged 35 to 49 with acute COVID-19. The sample taken for sequencing was PBMCs or T cells enriched from blood (not recorded which). V is TRBV4-2 and J is TRBJ1-1, with D tentatively TRBD1 (6 bases). In DNA, the CDR3 is TGTGCCAGCAGCCAGGCGGACAGCTTTAACACTGAAGCTTTCTTT. This gives the protein CASSQADSFNTEAFF.